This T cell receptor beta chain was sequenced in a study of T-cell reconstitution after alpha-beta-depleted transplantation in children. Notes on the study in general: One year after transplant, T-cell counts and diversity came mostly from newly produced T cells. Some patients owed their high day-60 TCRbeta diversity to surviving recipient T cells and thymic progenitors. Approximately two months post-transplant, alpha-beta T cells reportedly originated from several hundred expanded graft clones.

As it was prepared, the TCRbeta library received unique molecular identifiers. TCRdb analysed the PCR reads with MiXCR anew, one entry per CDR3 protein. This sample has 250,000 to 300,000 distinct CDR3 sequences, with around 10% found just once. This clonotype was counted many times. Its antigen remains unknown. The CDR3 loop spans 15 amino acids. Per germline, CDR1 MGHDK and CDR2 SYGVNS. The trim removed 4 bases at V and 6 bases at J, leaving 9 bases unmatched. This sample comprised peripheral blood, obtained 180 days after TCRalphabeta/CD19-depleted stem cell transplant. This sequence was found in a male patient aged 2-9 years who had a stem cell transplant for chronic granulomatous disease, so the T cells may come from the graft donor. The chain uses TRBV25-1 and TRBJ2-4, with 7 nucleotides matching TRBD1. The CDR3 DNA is TGTGCCAGCAGTGGGACAGAGGGGGCTGGAAACATTCAGTACTTC. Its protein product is CASSGTEGAGNIQYF. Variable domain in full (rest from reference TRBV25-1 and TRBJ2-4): EADIYQTPRYLVIGTGKKITLECSQTMGHDKMYWYQQDPGMELHLIHYSYGVNSTEKGDLSSESTVSRIRTEHFPLTLESARPSHTSQYLCASSGTEGAGNIQYFGAGTRLSVL.